This T cell receptor (beta chain) originates from a study of blood T cell repertoires in COVID-19. At the level of the study: Acute-phase and convalescent COVID-19 samples originated in the United States, Italy and Spain. The analysed material was cDNA or gDNA that came from T cells, B-cell-depleted T cells, or PBMCs.

Original methodology: The authors estimated nucleated cell counts from reference gene primer amplification. Assay: immunoSEQ multiplex PCR; the TCRdb copy retains only in-frame clones and omits some. D and trimming come from the DNA, and the V and J calls and clone size come from that table. The table shows some 40,000 clones, with approximately 80% occurring only once. CDR1 is MNHNY and CDR2 is SVGAGI in the germline V gene (reference sequence). V was clipped by 2 bases and J by 3 bases; unmatched bases: 3. The CDR3 sequence is 15 residues long. Source material: peripheral blood. The chain recombines TRBV6-6 with TRBJ2-7; 11 positions match TRBD1. The receptor's source is a man aged 45-65 years with active or convalescent COVID-19. The CDR3 region has the DNA TGTGCCAGCAGTTACACCGGGACAGGGGGCTACGAGCAGTACTTC. The encoded protein is CASSYTGTGGYEQYF.